The T cell receptor beta chain described here comes from a study of T cell clusters in autoimmune cytopenias. Approximately 40,000 genome equivalents of blood DNA were amplified for TRB. TRB was amplified by touch-down multiplex PCR, primer pools A and B combined. From the multiplex PCR reads, TCRdb lists one entry per CDR3 protein and no DNA. This sample lists 3,700 or so distinct CDR3 sequences; its ten largest clones have roughly 15%. The CDR3 is made up of 15 amino acids. CDR1 and CDR2 from the germline V gene are SGHRS and YFSETQ. The same sample was also studied in work on T cell repertoires in aging, cancer and after chemotherapy.

The sequencing input was peripheral blood. The chain couples TRBV5-1 to TRBJ2-1; TCRdb gives TRBD2 as the D gene, but with no DNA this cannot be confirmed. The sequence was collected from a human donor in good health. The CDR3 sequence: CASSIGLAGFNEQFF.